These T cell receptor beta chains were read from a single sample in a study of CD8 T cells in ankylosing spondylitis. TCRdb called the 5' RACE reads again in MiXCR, with one record for every CDR3 protein. The data show roughly 350,000 distinct CDR3 sequences, roughly 8% seen once. The sequencing sample was made of blood, either unsorted or a sorted T cell fraction (not recorded which). Receptors were obtained from a male donor with ankylosing spondylitis. Both conserved end residues are part of each CDR3. Each record gives: D gene, J gene, clone size, V gene, CDR3 DNA, CDR3 protein. A D gene is named only where the DNA matches it firmly. Size is omitted from some rows. Given values are once, few, many or a class for expanded clones.

-,TRBJ2-3,many,TRBV7-9,TGTGCCAGCAGCTTCACACAGGGTTCAGATACGCAGTATTTT,CASSFTQGSDTQYF
TRBD1,TRBJ1-2,many,TRBV12-3/TRBV12-4,TGTGCCAGCCGAGACAGGGCGTCTTTTGGCTACACCTTC,CASRDRASFGYTF
TRBD1,TRBJ2-7,few,TRBV12-3/TRBV12-4,TGTGCCAGCAGTCTCACAGGGGGCCGCGAGCAGTACTTC,CASSLTGGREQYF
-,TRBJ1-1,many,TRBV7-3,TGTGCCAGCAGCGTCAATCCCAACACTGAAGCTTTCTTT,CASSVNPNTEAFF
-,TRBJ2-3,many,TRBV12-3/TRBV12-4,TGTGCCAGCAGTTTTAGATCAACAGATACGCAGTATTTT,CASSFRSTDTQYF
TRBD2,TRBJ2-5,-,TRBV24-1,TGTGCCACCAGTGATTCTAGCGGGAGTGGAGGGGAGACCCAGTACTTC,CATSDSSGSGGETQYF
TRBD1,TRBJ2-1,many,TRBV6-5,TGTGCCAGCAGTTACACACACAGGGGCTCCTACAATGAGCAGTTCTTC,CASSYTHRGSYNEQFF
-,TRBJ2-7,many,TRBV5-1,TGCGCCAGCAGCAAAGGGGTGACCTACGAGCAGTACTTC,CASSKGVTYEQYF
TRBD1,TRBJ1-1,-,TRBV6-5,TGTGCCAGCAGTTGGGACAGAAGCCTACTGGGAGCTTTCTTT,CASSWDRSLLGAFF
-,TRBJ2-1,few,TRBV29-1,TGCAGCGTATGGCAGGGGAACTACAATGAGCAGTTCTTC,CSVWQGNYNEQFF
-,TRBJ2-1,-,TRBV21-1,TGTGCCAGCGGTCCGGGGCAGGGGGGAAATGAGCAGTTCTTC,CASGPGQGGNEQFF
-,TRBJ2-2,few,TRBV11-2,TGTGCCAGCAGCTTAACAGCGGCCGGGGAGCTGTTTTTT,CASSLTAAGELFF
-,TRBJ1-1,few,TRBV19,TGTGCCAGTAGTCCCTTGGACACTGAAGCTTTCTTT,CASSPLDTEAFF
-,TRBJ2-1,many,TRBV25-1,TGTGCCAGCAGTGACCCCCAGGACCTTTCCTACAATGAGCAGTTCTTC,CASSDPQDLSYNEQFF
-,TRBJ2-3,-,TRBV7-9,TGTGCCAGCAGCGGCCACGCCGGGGGAGATACGCAGTATTTT,CASSGHAGGDTQYF
TRBD2,TRBJ2-2,few,TRBV27,TGTGCCAGAAGACTAGCGGCGAACACCGGGGAGCTGTTTTTT,CARRLAANTGELFF
TRBD1,TRBJ1-5,-,TRBV20-1,TGCAGTGCCGGAGACAGGGGTCGGAATCAGCCCCAGCATTTT,CSAGDRGRNQPQHF
-,TRBJ2-5,-,TRBV7-2,TGTGCCAGCAGCTTACTCCCCGGAGAGACCCAGTACTTC,CASSLLPGETQYF
-,TRBJ1-1,once,TRBV5-5,TGTGCCAGCGGCTTTGGGCACTCGAACACTGAAGCTTTCTTT,CASGFGHSNTEAFF
-,TRBJ2-2,many,TRBV4-2,TGTGCCAGCAGCCAAGACAATACCGGGGAGCTGTTTTTT,CASSQDNTGELFF
-,TRBJ1-1,many,TRBV6-6,TGTGCCAGCAGTTACTCCTTCGCAGTGGCTTTCTTT,CASSYSFAVAFF
-,TRBJ2-1,-,TRBV29-1,TGCAGCGTTGGTCTGCAGGGGCACAATGAGCAGTTCTTC,CSVGLQGHNEQFF
-,TRBJ2-6,-,TRBV6-4,TGTGCCAGCAGTGCCTACCATTTTAGTATTACTGGGGCCAACGTCCTGACTTTC,CASSAYHFSITGANVLTF
-,TRBJ1-3,many,TRBV29-1,TGCAGCGTAGGAAAAGGGGGTTCCTCTGGAAACACCATATATTTT,CSVGKGGSSGNTIYF